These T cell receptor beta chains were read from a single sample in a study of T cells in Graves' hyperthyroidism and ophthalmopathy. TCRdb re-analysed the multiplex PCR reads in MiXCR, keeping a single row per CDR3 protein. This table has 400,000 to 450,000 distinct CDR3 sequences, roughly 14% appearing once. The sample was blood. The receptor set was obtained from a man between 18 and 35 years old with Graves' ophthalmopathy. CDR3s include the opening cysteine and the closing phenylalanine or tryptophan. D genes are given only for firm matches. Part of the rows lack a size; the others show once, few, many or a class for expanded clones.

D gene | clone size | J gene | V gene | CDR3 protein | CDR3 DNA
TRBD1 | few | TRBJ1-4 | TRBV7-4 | CASSLGQKLTTNEKLFF | TGTGCCAGCAGCTTGGGACAGAAACTCACAACTAATGAAAAACTGTTTTTT
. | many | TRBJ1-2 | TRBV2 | CASSVGGVDYGYTF | TGTGCCAGCAGTGTCGGGGGCGTGGACTATGGCTACACCTTC
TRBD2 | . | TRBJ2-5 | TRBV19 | CASSMWTSGWEETQYF | TGTGCCAGTAGTATGTGGACTAGCGGTTGGGAAGAGACCCAGTACTTC
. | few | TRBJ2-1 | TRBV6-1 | CASSHGVPSYNEQFF | TGTGCCAGCAGCCACGGGGTCCCGTCCTACAATGAGCAGTTCTTC
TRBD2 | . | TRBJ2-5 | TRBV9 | CASSQRREGPSAQYF | TGTGCCAGCAGCCAACGGCGGGAGGGCCCTTCAGCCCAGTACTTC
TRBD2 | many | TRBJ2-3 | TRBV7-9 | CASSPPFPGLSSGRTDTQYF | TGTGCCAGCAGCCCCCCTTTTCCGGGTTTGTCTAGCGGGAGGACAGATACGCAGTATTTT
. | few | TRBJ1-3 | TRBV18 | CASSPQTSGNTIYF | TGTGCCAGCTCACCACAGACGTCTGGAAACACCATATATTTT
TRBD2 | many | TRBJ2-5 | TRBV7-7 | CASSLGEGNNAYQETQYF | TGTGCTAGCAGCTTAGGGGAGGGGAACAATGCTTACCAAGAGACCCAGTACTTC
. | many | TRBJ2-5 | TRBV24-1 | CATSDSYLNPTEQETQYF | TGTGCCACCAGTGATTCTTATTTGAACCCAACGGAACAAGAGACCCAGTACTTC
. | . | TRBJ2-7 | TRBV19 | CASSIERRQYF | TGTGCCAGTAGTATAGAGAGAAGGCAGTACTTC
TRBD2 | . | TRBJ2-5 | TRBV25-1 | CASSAQEGLAGVRETQYF | TGTGCCAGCAGTGCCCAGGAGGGACTAGCGGGGGTGCGGGAGACCCAGTACTTC
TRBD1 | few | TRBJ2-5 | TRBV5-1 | CASRGQKKETQYF | TGCGCCAGCAGGGGACAGAAAAAAGAGACCCAGTACTTC
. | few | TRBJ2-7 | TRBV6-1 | CASSNRRYEQYF | TGTGCCAGCAGTAACCGTAGGTACGAGCAGTACTTC
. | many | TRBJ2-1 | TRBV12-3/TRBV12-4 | CASSYPSSYNEQFF | TGTGCCAGCAGTTACCCTAGCTCCTACAATGAGCAGTTCTTC
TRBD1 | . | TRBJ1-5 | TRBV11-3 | CATETGRNQPQHF | TGTGCCACCGAGACAGGGCGGAATCAGCCCCAGCATTTT
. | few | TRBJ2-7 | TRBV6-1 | CASSEAPNYEQYF | TGTGCCAGCAGTGAAGCCCCTAACTACGAGCAGTACTTC
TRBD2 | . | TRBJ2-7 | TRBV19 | CATARGGGNSYEQYF | TGTGCCACCGCGCGGGGGGGAGGGAACTCCTACGAGCAGTACTTC
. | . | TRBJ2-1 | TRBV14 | CASSLIHTSGGEQFF | TGTGCCAGCAGCCTAATTCATACGAGCGGCGGTGAGCAGTTCTTC
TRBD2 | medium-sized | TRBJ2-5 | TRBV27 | CASSRLAGEETQYF | TGTGCCAGCAGTAGACTAGCGGGGGAAGAGACCCAGTACTTC
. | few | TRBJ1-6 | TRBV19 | CASSILTENSPLHF | TGTGCCAGTAGTATATTGACAGAAAATTCACCCCTCCACTTT
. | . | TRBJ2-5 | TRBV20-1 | CSARGALETQYF | TGCAGTGCGAGGGGGGCCTTGGAGACCCAGTACTTC
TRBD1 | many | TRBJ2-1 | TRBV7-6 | CASSSLTGAVEQFF | TGTGCCAGCAGCTCCCTAACAGGGGCGGTTGAGCAGTTCTTC
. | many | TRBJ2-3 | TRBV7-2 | CASSSSVRTDTQYF | TGTGCCAGCAGCAGCAGCGTCCGCACAGATACGCAGTATTTT
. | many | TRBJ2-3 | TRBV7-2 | CASSVGLGGGESQYF | TGTGCCAGCAGCGTCGGACTGGGTGGGGGAGAGTCGCAGTATTTT
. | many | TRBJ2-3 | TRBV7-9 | CASSWDTDTQYF | TGTGCCAGCAGCTGGGACACAGATACGCAGTATTTT
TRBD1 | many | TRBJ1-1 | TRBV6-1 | CASSTGVLKNTEAFF | TGTGCCAGCAGTACAGGGGTTCTGAAGAACACTGAAGCTTTCTTT
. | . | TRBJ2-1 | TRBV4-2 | CASSQGVSIARSYNEQFF | TGTGCCAGCAGCCAAGGGGTTTCTATCGCGAGATCCTACAATGAGCAGTTCTTC